This TCR beta chain appears in the sequencing data of a study of neoadjuvant anti-PD-1 for oral cavity cancer. As for the study in general: Patients without progression got a fourth dose around day 43.

As for this clone: The antigen is not known.

General observations from the study: Higher pretreatment blood Treg/Th17 ratios correlated with higher pretreatment blood and lower post-treatment tumor TCRbeta clonality. Each response group had just three patients in TCR analyses.

PBMCs were not maintained or expanded in culture before analysis. Here immunoSEQ multiplex PCR was the method, and the copy in TCRdb shows in-frame clones only, minus some. The table shows tens of thousands of clones, with 65% to 85% occurring only once. This CDR3 comprises 16 residues. V lost 5 bases, J lost 9 bases, and 11 bases stayed unmatched. Germline-derived CDR1 and CDR2 are MRHNA and SNTAGT. The source is a person between 40 and 79 years old with oral cavity squamous cell carcinoma. This chain uses TRBV6-4 with TRBJ2-1, with TRBD2 matching 12 bases. The sample here was PBMCs, taken before nivolumab (anti-PD-1) treatment. This chain's CDR3 is CASSPTRLAGEIEQFF. CDR3 nucleotide sequence: TGTGCCAGCAGTCCAACCCGACTAGCGGGGGAGATTGAGCAGTTCTTC.